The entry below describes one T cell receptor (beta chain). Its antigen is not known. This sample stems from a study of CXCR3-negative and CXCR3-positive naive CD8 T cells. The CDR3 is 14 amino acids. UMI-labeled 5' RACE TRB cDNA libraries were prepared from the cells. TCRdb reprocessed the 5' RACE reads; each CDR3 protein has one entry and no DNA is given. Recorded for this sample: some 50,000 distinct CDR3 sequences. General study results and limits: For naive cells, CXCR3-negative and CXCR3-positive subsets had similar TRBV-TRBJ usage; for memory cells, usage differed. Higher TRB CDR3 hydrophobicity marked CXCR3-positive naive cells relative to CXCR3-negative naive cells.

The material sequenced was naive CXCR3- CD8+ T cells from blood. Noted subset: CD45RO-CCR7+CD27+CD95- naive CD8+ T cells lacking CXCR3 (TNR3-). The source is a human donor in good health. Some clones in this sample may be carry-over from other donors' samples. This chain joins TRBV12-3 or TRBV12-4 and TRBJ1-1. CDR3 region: CASRPSDLLTEAFF.